These 18 T cell receptor beta chains were all obtained from the same sample, sequenced in a study of blood T cell repertoires in COVID-19. Sequencing used immunoSEQ multiplex PCR; TCRdb keeps in-frame clones, though not all of them. The repertoire has 85,000 to 120,000 clones, 76% of them found once; the top ten carry 6.2%. The specimen was peripheral blood. The receptors were sampled from a man older than 75 with COVID-19, enrolled during active disease.

This clone appeared a single time. This chain connects TRBV19 to TRBJ2-7; 9 bases map to TRBD2. With 3 bases clipped from V and 0 bases from J, the junction kept 3 bases outside the gene matches. The CDR3 covers 15 residues. CDR1 and CDR2 (germline): LNHDA, SQIVND (reference sequence). The CDR3 spells CASSISGSLSYEQYF. The CDR3 coding sequence is TGTGCCAGTAGTATTAGCGGGAGTCTCTCCTACGAGCAGTACTTC.

CDR3 amino acids: CASSKTHPNTEAFF. Here the CDR3 DNA reads TGTGCCAGCAGTAAGACACACCCGAACACTGAAGCTTTCTTT. J is TRBJ1-1 and V is TRBV6-5; D uncertain. The V end lost 5 bases, the J end lost 1 base, and 11 bases lay between the germline ends. Germline V CDR1 and CDR2: MNHEY, SVGAGI. CDR3 size: 14 residues.

The V and J genes are TRBV3-1 (or the pseudogene TRBV3-2) and TRBJ1-3, with D possibly matching TRBD1 (6 bases). With 2 bases removed from V and 9 bases from J, the gap between germline ends came to 14 bases. The CDR3 loop spans 14 amino acids. Germline loops: CDR1 LGHDT, CDR2 YNNKEL (reference sequence). CDR3 nucleotides: TGTGCCAGCAGCCAACTGATGGGGGCGGGCACCATATATTTT. Amino acid sequence: CASSQLMGAGTIYF.

V and J are TRBV7-3 and TRBJ1-1; 9 bases line up with TRBD1. The CDR3 has 13 residues. In germline, CDR1 is SGHTA, CDR2 FQGTGA. After removal of 6 bases from V and 8 bases from J, the junction contained 7 bases not matched to a gene. DNA of the CDR3: TGTGCCAGCAGTCCGGGACAGGGCGTCGAAGCTTTCTTT. The encoded protein is CASSPGQGVEAFF.

The chain has TRBV2 and TRBJ1-2, with D hard to call. CDR3 size: 15 residues. CDR1 SNHLY and CDR2 FYNNEI come from the germline V gene. V was shortened by 7 bases and J by 8 bases, with 23 bases between the two germline ends. The CDR3: CASIGEIGGYRGYTF. The CDR3 DNA sequence: TGTGCCAGCATTGGAGAGATTGGTGGTTATAGGGGCTACACCTTC.

The genes are TRBV6-5 and TRBJ2-1; D perhaps matches TRBD2 (6 bases). V dropped 1 base and J dropped 6 bases, with 13 bases sitting between them. The CDR3 is made up of 15 amino acids. Germline V CDR1 and CDR2: MNHEY, SVGAGI. The CDR3 is CASSYYGGRGNEQFF. The DNA for the CDR3 is TGTGCCAGCAGTTACTACGGGGGAAGGGGCAATGAGCAGTTCTTC.

The V gene is TRBV10-1, the J gene TRBJ2-2; 11 bases align to TRBD2. Germline V CDR1 and CDR2: WNHNN, SYGVQD (reference sequence). This CDR3 has 18 residues. V trimming: 2 bases; J trimming: 1 base; junction bases outside the gene matches: 6. The DNA of the CDR3 is TGCGCCAGCAGTGAGAAGGGACTAGCGGAATTGAACACCGGGGAGCTGTTTTTT. Amino acids: CASSEKGLAELNTGELFF.

This chain connects TRBV6-6 to TRBJ1-1; 10 nucleotides line up with TRBD1. V shed 5 bases and J 9 bases; nucleotides not matched to a gene: 3. This CDR3 has 12 residues. Germline values: CDR1 MNHNY, CDR2 SVGAGI (reference sequence). The CDR3 coding sequence is TGTGCCAGCAGTATCGACAGGGGGCAAGCTTTCTTT. This encodes CASSIDRGQAFF.

Only a few counts were recorded for this clone. The genes are TRBV9 and TRBJ2-7; 9 bases match TRBD1. CDR3 length: 15 residues. V trimming: 1 base; J trimming: 3 bases; junction bases outside the gene matches: 5. Germline loops: CDR1 SGDLS, CDR2 YYNGEE. The CDR3 coding sequence is TGTGCCAGCAGCGTATTTGGGGGACAGGGCTACGAGCAGTACTTC. Translated, it gives CASSVFGGQGYEQYF.

This clone turned up a few times. The gene calls are TRBV11-2 and TRBJ2-5; 11 nucleotides match TRBD2. V gave up 0 bases and J gave up 5 bases; unmatched junction bases: 5. Per the germline V gene, CDR1 is SGHAT and CDR2 is FQNNGV. The CDR3 runs to 16 residues. The CDR3 nucleotides read TGTGCCAGCAGCTTAGATCTAGCGGGAGGCAGGGAGACCCAGTACTTC. Its protein product is CASSLDLAGGRETQYF. Variable domain in full (rest from reference TRBV11-2 and TRBJ2-5): EAGVAQSPRYKIIEKRQSVAFWCNPISGHATLYWYQQILGQGPKLLIQFQNNGVVDDSQLPKDRFSAERLKGVDSTLKIQPAKLEDSAVYLCASSLDLAGGRETQYFGPGTRLLVL.

The table lists this clone with a few counts. The chain uses TRBV15 and TRBJ2-2, with a possible D match to TRBD2 (5 bases). CDR3 size: 15 residues. With 2 bases removed from V and 10 bases from J, the gap between germline ends came to 17 bases. Looked up from germline, CDR1 is LNHNV and CDR2 is YYDKDF (reference sequence). This CDR3 is CATSRRRGTSVELFF. Here the CDR3 DNA reads TGTGCCACCAGCAGACGTCGGGGAACCTCGGTGGAGCTGTTTTTT. The full variable domain, with the rest looked up from reference TRBV15 and TRBJ2-2, is DAMVIQNPRYQVTQFGKPVTLSCSQTLNHNVMYWYQQKSSQAPKLLFHYYDKDFNNEADTPDNFQSRRPNTSFCFLDIRSPGLGDTAMYLCATSRRRGTSVELFFGEGSRLTVL.

The chain joins TRBV7-2 to TRBJ2-3, with 13 nucleotides matching TRBD2. Germline loops: CDR1 SGHTA, CDR2 FQGNSA. The CDR3 has 15 amino acids. J lost 6 bases, V lost 5 bases, and 5 bases had no gene match. CDR3 sequence: CASSPGLAGWDTQYF. In DNA, the CDR3 is TGTGCCAGCAGCCCGGGACTAGCGGGATGGGATACGCAGTATTTT.

J is TRBJ2-7 and V is TRBV6-2 or TRBV6-3; D perhaps matches TRBD1 (5 bases). The length of the CDR3 is 16 residues. Germline V gives CDR1 MNHEY, CDR2 SVGEGT. V lost 5 bases to trimming and J lost 3 bases, with 20 bases between them. CDR3 protein: CASSKTSWAGNYEQYF. CDR3 nucleotides: TGTGCCAGCAGTAAAACGTCCTGGGCAGGGAACTACGAGCAGTACTTC.

CDR3 region: CASSLAGTRNEQFF. The CDR3 DNA follows: TGTGCCAGTAGCCTTGCCGGGACTAGGAATGAGCAGTTCTTC. V and J are TRBV19 and TRBJ2-1; TRBD2 matches at 8 bases. V lost 6 bases and J lost 7; bases outside the gene matches: 8. The CDR3 extends over 14 amino acids. Looked up from germline, CDR1 is LNHDA and CDR2 is SQIVND (reference sequence).

The V and J genes are TRBV28 and TRBJ2-5; TRBD1 agrees at 7 bases. V lost 2 bases to trimming and J lost 5 bases; unmatched junction nucleotides: 8. From germline, CDR1 is MDHEN and CDR2 SYDVKM. The length of the CDR3 is 15 residues. The CDR3 protein is CASSLDDREGETQYF. The CDR3 nucleotides are TGTGCCAGCAGTTTAGATGACAGGGAAGGGGAGACCCAGTACTTC. The complete variable domain, with remaining parts taken from reference TRBV28 and TRBJ2-5, reads DVKVTQSSRYLVKRTGEKVFLECVQDMDHENMFWYRQDPGLGLRLIYFSYDVKMKEKGDIPEGYSVSREKKERFSLILESASTNQTSMYLCASSLDDREGETQYFGPGTRLLVL.

The V call is TRBV7-9, the J call TRBJ1-2; maybe TRBD1 (5 bases). Germline loops: CDR1 SEHNR, CDR2 FQNEAQ (reference sequence). V dropped 1 base and J dropped 8 bases, with 11 bases sitting between them. The CDR3 runs to 13 residues. This CDR3 is CASSLEGLLGYTF. The CDR3 DNA follows: TGTGCCAGCAGCTTAGAGGGGTTATTGGGCTACACCTTC.

In this sample, this clone turned up once. One end of the junction varies from germline; a read error may be responsible. The J gene is TRBJ2-1, the V gene TRBV29-1; TRBD2 is a possible D gene (6 bases). Germline lookup yields CDR1 SQVTM and CDR2 ANQGSEA. This CDR3 has 13 residues. The CDR3 sequence is CSVHRDSDNEQFF. CDR3 nucleotides: TGCAGCGTTCACCGGGACTCCGACAATGAGCAGTTCTTC.

The V call is TRBV29-1, the J call TRBJ2-5; possible D gene TRBD1, 5 bases. Per the germline V gene, CDR1 is SQVTM and CDR2 is ANQGSEA. The CDR3 consists of 13 residues. The V gene lost 3 bases and the J gene lost 0 bases, with 8 bases spanning the gap. The CDR3 here is CSVDRDYQETQYF. The CDR3, as DNA: TGCAGCGTTGACAGGGATTACCAAGAGACCCAGTACTTC.